This TCR beta chain was recovered during a study of blood T cell repertoires in COVID-19. As for the study in general: The study drew acute and convalescent COVID-19 samples from the United States, Italy and Spain. PBMCs, B-cell-depleted T cells, or T cells provided the cDNA or gDNA that made up the material.

In the source study's methods: Amplification of reference gene primers provided the estimated nucleated cell counts. Profiling relied on immunoSEQ multiplex PCR, and the TCRdb table lists in-frame clones only, not all of them. For V, J and clone size, that table is used; D and trimming come from the DNA. The table lists some 150,000 clones, approximately 80% of them singletons. The length of the CDR3 is 14 residues. Germline V gives CDR1 SGHTA, CDR2 FQGNSA. V lost 1 base and J lost 8, with 12 bases in between. Sequencing input: peripheral blood. This TCR was recovered from a woman aged 45-59 years with acute or convalescent COVID-19. This chain joins TRBV7-2 and TRBJ2-1, with D possibly matching TRBD2 (6 bases). This CDR3 is CASSLVGTLDEQFF. Written as DNA, the CDR3 is TGTGCCAGCAGCTTAGTAGGGACTCTCGATGAGCAGTTCTTC.